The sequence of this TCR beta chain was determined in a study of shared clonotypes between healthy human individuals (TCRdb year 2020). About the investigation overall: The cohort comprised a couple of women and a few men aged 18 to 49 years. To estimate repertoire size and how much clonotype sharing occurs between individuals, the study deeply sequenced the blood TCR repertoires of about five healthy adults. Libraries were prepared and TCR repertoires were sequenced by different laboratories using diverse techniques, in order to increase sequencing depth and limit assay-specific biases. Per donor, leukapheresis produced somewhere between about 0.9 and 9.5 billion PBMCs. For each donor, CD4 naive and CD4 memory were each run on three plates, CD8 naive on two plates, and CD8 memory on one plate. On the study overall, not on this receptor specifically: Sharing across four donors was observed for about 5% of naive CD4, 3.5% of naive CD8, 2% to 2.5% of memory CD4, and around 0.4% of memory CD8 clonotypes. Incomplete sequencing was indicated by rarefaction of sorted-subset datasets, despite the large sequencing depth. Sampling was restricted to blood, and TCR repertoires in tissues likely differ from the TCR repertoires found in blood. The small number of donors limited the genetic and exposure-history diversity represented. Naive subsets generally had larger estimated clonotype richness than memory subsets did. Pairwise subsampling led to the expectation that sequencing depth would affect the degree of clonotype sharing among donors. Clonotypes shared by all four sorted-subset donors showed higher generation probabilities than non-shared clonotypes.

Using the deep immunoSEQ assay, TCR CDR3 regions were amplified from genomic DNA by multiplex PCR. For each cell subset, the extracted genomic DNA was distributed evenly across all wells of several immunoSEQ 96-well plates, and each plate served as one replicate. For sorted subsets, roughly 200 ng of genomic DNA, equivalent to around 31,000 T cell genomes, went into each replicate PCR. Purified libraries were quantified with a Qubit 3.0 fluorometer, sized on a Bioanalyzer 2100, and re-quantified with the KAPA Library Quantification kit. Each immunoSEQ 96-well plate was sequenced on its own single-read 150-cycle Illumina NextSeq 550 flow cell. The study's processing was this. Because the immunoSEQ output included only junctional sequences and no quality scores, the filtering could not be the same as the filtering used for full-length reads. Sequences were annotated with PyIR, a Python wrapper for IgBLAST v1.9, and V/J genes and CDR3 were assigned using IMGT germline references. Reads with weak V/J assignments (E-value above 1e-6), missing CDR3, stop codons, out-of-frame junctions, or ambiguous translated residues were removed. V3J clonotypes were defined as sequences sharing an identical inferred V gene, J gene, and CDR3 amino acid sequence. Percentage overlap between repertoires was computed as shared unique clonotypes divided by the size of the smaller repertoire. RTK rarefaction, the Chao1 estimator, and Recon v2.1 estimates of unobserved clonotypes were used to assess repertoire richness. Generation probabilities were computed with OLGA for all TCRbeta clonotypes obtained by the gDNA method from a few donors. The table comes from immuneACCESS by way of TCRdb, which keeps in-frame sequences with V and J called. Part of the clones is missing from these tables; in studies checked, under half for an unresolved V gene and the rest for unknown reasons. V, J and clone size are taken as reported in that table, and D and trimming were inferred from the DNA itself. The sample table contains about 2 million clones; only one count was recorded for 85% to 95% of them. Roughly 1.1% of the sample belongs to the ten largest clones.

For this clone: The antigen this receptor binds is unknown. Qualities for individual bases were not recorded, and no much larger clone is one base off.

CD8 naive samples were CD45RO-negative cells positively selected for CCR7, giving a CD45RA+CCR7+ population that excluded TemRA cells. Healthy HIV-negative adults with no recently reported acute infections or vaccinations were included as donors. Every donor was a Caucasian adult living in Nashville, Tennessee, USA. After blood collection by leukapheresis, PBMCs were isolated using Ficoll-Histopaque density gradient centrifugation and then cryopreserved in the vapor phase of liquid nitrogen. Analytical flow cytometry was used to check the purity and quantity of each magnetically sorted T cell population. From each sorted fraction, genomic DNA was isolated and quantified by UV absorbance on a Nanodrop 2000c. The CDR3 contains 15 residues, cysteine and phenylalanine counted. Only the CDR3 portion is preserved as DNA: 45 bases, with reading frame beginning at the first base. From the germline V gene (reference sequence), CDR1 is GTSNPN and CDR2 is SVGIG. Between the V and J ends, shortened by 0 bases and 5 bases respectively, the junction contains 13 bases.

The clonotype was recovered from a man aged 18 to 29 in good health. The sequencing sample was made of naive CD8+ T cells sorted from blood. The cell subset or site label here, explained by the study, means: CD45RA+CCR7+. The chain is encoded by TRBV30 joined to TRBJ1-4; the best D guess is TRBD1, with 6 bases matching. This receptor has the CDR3 CAWSVIQGRNEKLFF. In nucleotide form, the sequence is TGTGCCTGGAGTGTAATACAGGGTCGGAATGAAAAACTGTTTTTT. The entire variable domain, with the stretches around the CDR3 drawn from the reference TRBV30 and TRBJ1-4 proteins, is SQTIHQWPATLVQPVGSPLSLECTVEGTSNPNLYWYRQAAGRGLQLLFYSVGIGQISSEVPQNLSASRPQDRQFILSSKKLLLSDSGFYLCAWSVIQGRNEKLFFGSGTQLSVL.